This entry is about one T cell receptor beta chain. This record comes from a study of graft-versus-host responses after intestinal transplantation. About the study: The whole recipient group had anti-thymocyte globulin induction followed by tacrolimus and steroids for 2 to 3 years. Study results and caveats: High graft-versus-host to host-versus-graft clonal ratios were seen in allografts of patients with graft-donor T cell macrochimerism.

The CDR3 covers 19 residues. Germline V gene lookup returns CDR1 SGHRS and CDR2 YFSETQ. V lost 0 bases to trimming and J lost 4 bases; unmatched junction nucleotides: 15. Profiled with immunoSEQ multiplex PCR; TCRdb holds only in-frame clones, not every one. The sample records 13,000 or so clones, 30% to 35% being singletons. Each mixed lymphocyte reaction held roughly 200,000 CFSE-labeled responders and roughly 200,000 irradiated violet-dye-labeled stimulators. Sample: alloreactive CD8+ T cells from a mixed lymphocyte reaction culture, taken before intestinal transplant. Noted subset: CFSE-low proliferating T cells sorted from roughly 6-day pre-transplant mixed lymphocyte reaction (GvH or HvG direction). This TCR was sampled from a human patient who received an intestinal transplant. V is TRBV5-1 and J is TRBJ1-2; 10 bases match TRBD1. The CDR3 DNA sequence: TGCGCCAGCAGCTTGGAGCCTTCGGGGACAGGGGTAGGGGGCTATGGCTACACCTTC. This sequence encodes CASSLEPSGTGVGGYGYTF. Combining the CDR3 with reference TRBV5-1 and TRBJ1-2 gives the whole variable domain KAGVTQTPRYLIKTRGQQVTLSCSPISGHRSVSWYQQTPGQGLQFLFEYFSETQRNKGNFPGRFSGRQFSNSRSEMNVSTLELGDSALYLCASSLEPSGTGVGGYGYTFGSGTRLTVV.